The 18 T cell receptor beta chains reported below all come from one sample, sequenced in a study of shared clonotypes between healthy human individuals. The method was immunoSEQ multiplex PCR; TCRdb's version includes in-frame clones alone and lacks a portion of them. The sample gives millions of clones, approximately 93% of which show up once; 0.39% is in the top ten. Material: naive CD4+ T cells from PBMCs. As to subset: CD45RA+ positively selected. The receptors shown here come from a man aged 18 to 29 in good health. Some clones in this sample may be carry-over from other donors' samples.

This clone was seen only once. Additional DNA sequences in this sample encode the identical CDR3. The J gene is TRBJ2-3, the V gene TRBV7-9, with 8 bases matching TRBD2. The CDR3 length is 14 residues. Germline trimming cut 1 base from V and 5 bases from J; bases unmatched to any gene: 2. In germline, CDR1 is SEHNR, CDR2 FQNEAQ (reference sequence). The CDR3 spells CASSLGLAGDTQYF. The CDR3, as DNA: TGTGCCAGCAGCTTAGGCCTAGCGGGAGATACGCAGTATTTT.

J is TRBJ2-3 and V is TRBV23-1; unclear D gene. TRBV23-1 is an ORF; its function is uncertain. V dropped 2 bases and J dropped 4 bases, with 7 bases sitting between them. CDR3 size: 13 residues. CDR3 nucleotides: TGCGCCAGCAGTCAACCCGCCCCAGATACGCAGTATTTT. It specifies CASSQPAPDTQYF.

This rearrangement joins TRBV5-4 to TRBJ2-5, with TRBD2 as a possible D gene (6 bases). This CDR3 contains 13 residues. The germline gives CDR1 SGHNT, CDR2 YYREEE (reference sequence). Trimming removed 2 bases at V and 5 bases at J, with 10 bases between. The CDR3 sequence is CASSLRAGETQYF. The CDR3 nucleotides read TGTGCCAGCAGCTTACGGGCGGGGGAGACCCAGTACTTC.

This chain connects TRBV7-3 to TRBJ2-7; 10 bases line up with TRBD2. The CDR3 is made up of 15 amino acids. V shed 2 bases, J shed 6 bases, and the junction held 7 bases outside the gene matches. CDR1 and CDR2 (germline): SGHTA, FQGTGA. The CDR3 reads CASSLGLAGVSEQYF. The CDR3 region has the DNA TGTGCCAGCAGCTTAGGGCTAGCGGGAGTATCCGAGCAGTACTTC.

The chain employs TRBV7-9 and TRBJ1-2; 10 bases line up with TRBD1. The CDR3 sequence is 16 residues long. Losses at the gene ends were 0 bases for V and 6 bases for J; bases not matched to a gene: 7. Germline assignment: CDR1 SEHNR and CDR2 FQNEAQ (reference sequence). CDR3 DNA: TGTGCCAGCAGCTTAGCTCCCCGGGACAGGGGTCATGGCTACACCTTC. This codes for CASSLAPRDRGHGYTF.

The chain has TRBV5-1 and TRBJ2-7, with D perhaps TRBD1 or TRBD2 (5 bases each). This CDR3 spans 15 amino acids. The V gene lost 2 bases and the J gene lost 7 bases, with 19 bases spanning the gap. In germline, CDR1 is SGHRS, CDR2 YFSETQ. CDR3 sequence (DNA): TGCGCCAGCAGCTTCGGTGGGACGGCTGATGAAGAGCAGTACTTC. It yields the protein CASSFGGTADEEQYF.

The J gene is TRBJ2-5, the V gene TRBV18, with D possibly TRBD1 on 5 matching bases. Deletions cut 3 bases from V and 5 bases from J, with 10 bases between. This CDR3 comprises 13 residues. The germline CDR1 and CDR2 sequences are KGHSH and LQKENI. The CDR3 spells CASSPPTVETQYF. The CDR3 DNA is TGTGCCAGCTCACCCCCGACAGTCGAGACCCAGTACTTC.

V and J are TRBV2 and TRBJ1-5; D gene uncertain. The ends were cut back, 7 bases at V and 1 base at J, with 14 bases in the middle. The CDR3 runs to 15 residues. Germline V gene lookup returns CDR1 SNHLY and CDR2 FYNNEI. The chain's CDR3 is CASTSDGRSNQPQHF. CDR3 sequence (DNA): TGTGCCAGCACTTCCGACGGGAGAAGCAATCAGCCCCAGCATTTT.

J is TRBJ1-2 and V is TRBV7-2; D possibly corresponds to TRBD1 (5 bases). The ends were cut back, 1 base at V and 13 bases at J, with 13 bases in the middle. This CDR3 spans 12 amino acids. Germline CDR1 reads SGHTA; CDR2 reads FQGNSA. CDR3 amino acids: CASSLVPLGGTF. The CDR3 coding sequence is TGTGCCAGCAGCTTAGTCCCCTTGGGGGGCACCTTC.

V and J are TRBV28 and TRBJ2-7, with D uncertain. This CDR3 comprises 11 residues. The germline V gene encodes CDR1 MDHEN and CDR2 SYDVKM. The V end lost 5 bases, the J end lost 7 bases, and 9 bases lay between the germline ends. The CDR3 DNA is TGTGCCAGCAGTCGCCGTTGGGAGCAGTACTTC. Amino acid sequence: CASSRRWEQYF.

The gene calls are TRBV5-1 and TRBJ1-1; D gene ambiguous. This CDR3 contains 14 residues. Deletions cut 6 bases from V and 0 bases from J, with 12 bases between. CDR1 and CDR2 from the germline V gene are SGHRS and YFSETQ. For the CDR3, the DNA is TGCGCCAGCACCCTTGAGACGGTGAACACTGAAGCTTTCTTT. It translates to CASTLETVNTEAFF. Full variable domain (remainder filled in from reference TRBV5-1 and TRBJ1-1): KAGVTQTPRYLIKTRGQQVTLSCSPISGHRSVSWYQQTPGQGLQFLFEYFSETQRNKGNFPGRFSGRQFSNSRSEMNVSTLELGDSALYLCASTLETVNTEAFFGQGTRLTVV.

This clone was picked up one time. This rearrangement joins TRBV2 to TRBJ2-3; either TRBD1 or TRBD2 may supply D (6 bases each). Deletions cut 4 bases from V and 11 bases from J, with 19 bases between. Germline CDR1 is SNHLY and CDR2 is FYNNEI. CDR3 size: 14 residues. The CDR3 region is CASSVAGGGRMQYF. The CDR3, as DNA: TGTGCCAGCAGTGTCGCAGGAGGGGGGAGAATGCAGTATTTT.

The rearrangement joins TRBV28 to TRBJ2-7, with D possibly matching TRBD2 (6 bases). Trimming removed 7 bases from V and 3 bases from J, with 19 bases in between. This CDR3 spans 15 amino acids. CDR1 is MDHEN, CDR2 SYDVKM, per germline. CDR3 region: CASTTGGFPYYEQYF. CDR3 sequence (DNA): TGTGCCAGCACCACAGGAGGGTTCCCCTACTACGAGCAGTACTTC. The variable domain in full, completed from reference TRBV28 and TRBJ2-7, reads DVKVTQSSRYLVKRTGEKVFLECVQDMDHENMFWYRQDPGLGLRLIYFSYDVKMKEKGDIPEGYSVSREKKERFSLILESASTNQTSMYLCASTTGGFPYYEQYFGPGTRLTVT.

Only one count was recorded for this clone. In DNA, the CDR3 is TGTGCCAGTAGCCAACAGGGGGCCTTCGCAGATACGCAGTATTTT. This gives the protein CASSQQGAFADTQYF. The V and J genes are TRBV19 and TRBJ2-3; the match to TRBD1 covers 9 bases. Germline V lookup: CDR1 LNHDA, CDR2 SQIVND (reference sequence). The CDR3 runs 15 residues. Trimming removed 6 bases from V and 4 bases from J; junction bases left unmatched: 8.

V and J are TRBV19 and TRBJ2-2; D is uncertain. The CDR3 length is 15 residues. V shed 5 bases and J shed 1 base, with 11 bases lying between them. The V gene's germline CDR1 is LNHDA and CDR2 SQIVND (reference sequence). The CDR3: CASSGYYKNTGELFF. The CDR3 bases are TGTGCCAGTAGTGGATACTACAAGAACACCGGGGAGCTGTTTTTT.

The V and J genes are TRBV7-8 and TRBJ2-2, with D perhaps matching TRBD1 (6 bases). With 5 bases removed from V and 2 bases from J, the gap between germline ends came to 15 bases. Per germline, CDR1 SGHVS and CDR2 FQNEAQ. This CDR3 has 16 amino acids. The chain's CDR3 is CASSAAQGKNTGELFF. Written as DNA, the CDR3 is TGTGCCAGCAGCGCGGCACAGGGAAAAAACACCGGGGAGCTGTTTTTT.

The chain carries TRBV30 and TRBJ2-7; 11 nucleotides line up with TRBD2. The V segment lost 4 bases and the J segment 0 bases; nucleotides outside the gene matches: 14. The CDR3 has 18 amino acids. Germline V gives CDR1 GTSNPN, CDR2 SVGIG (reference sequence). CDR3 protein: CAWMGDRATSGASYEQYF. The CDR3 region has the DNA TGTGCCTGGATGGGGGACAGGGCGACTAGCGGGGCCTCCTACGAGCAGTACTTC.

Only one count was recorded for this clone. Other nucleotide sequences from this sample produce the same CDR3. V gene TRBV7-8 combines with J gene TRBJ2-7; 10 nucleotides align to TRBD2. V was clipped by 4 bases and J by 3 bases; unmatched bases: 6. Germline values: CDR1 SGHVS, CDR2 FQNEAQ. The CDR3 has 15 amino acids. The CDR3 nucleotides are TGTGCCAGCAGCTGGACTAGCGGTGGCAACTACGAGCAGTACTTC. The encoded protein is CASSWTSGGNYEQYF.